These 21 T cell receptor beta chains originate from one sample sequenced in a study of T cell repertoires in cytomegalovirus infection. Their antigen targets remain unknown. TCRdb independently ran MiXCR on the reads; one entry per CDR3 protein. The profile covers under 450,000 distinct CDR3 sequences, with roughly 34% appearing a single time and about 14% taken by the ten largest. Specimen: cultured PBMCs, collected from culture after CMV antigen stimulation. Receptor source: a human donor in good health (CMV status not recorded). Some clones in this sample may be carry-over from other donors' samples.

J is TRBJ1-1 and V is TRBV19; perhaps TRBD1 as D (5 bases). CDR3 length: 16 amino acids. Per germline, CDR1 LNHDA and CDR2 SQIVND (reference sequence). Trimming removed 7 bases from V and 3 bases from J, with 21 bases in between. CDR3 DNA sequence: TGTGCCAGTACCCCGGGACGGCAGGGCCTCTACACTGAAGCTTTCTTT. Translating it yields CASTPGRQGLYTEAFF. Combining the CDR3 with reference TRBV19 and TRBJ1-1 gives the whole variable domain DGGITQSPKYLFRKEGQNVTLSCEQNLNHDAMYWYRQDPGQGLRLIYYSQIVNDFQKGDIAEGYSVSREKKESFPLTVTSAQKNPTAFYLCASTPGRQGLYTEAFFGQGTRLTVV.

This chain links TRBV6-2 or TRBV6-3 with TRBJ2-1; the match to TRBD2 covers 10 bases. V dropped 10 bases and J dropped 6; count of bases not matched to a gene: 6. Germline CDR1 and CDR2: MNHEY and SVGEGT. The CDR3 is 13 amino acids. CDR3 residues: CATRGTSVNEQFF. The CDR3, as DNA: TGTGCCACTAGGGGGACTAGCGTCAATGAGCAGTTCTTC.

The chain uses TRBV6-5 and TRBJ1-1; tentative D call: TRBD1 (5 bases). There are 14 residues in the CDR3. The germline V and J ends were trimmed by 2 bases and 0 bases, with 7 bases remaining between them. From germline, CDR1 is MNHEY and CDR2 SVGAGI. CDR3 in amino acids: CASSYGGLNTEAFF. In nucleotides, the CDR3 is TGTGCCAGCAGTTACGGGGGTCTGAACACTGAAGCTTTCTTT.

The chain recombines TRBV12-3 or TRBV12-4 with TRBJ1-1, with a weak D call TRBD1 (5 bases). The CDR3 covers 14 residues. V lost 3 bases and J 0 bases, leaving 8 bases between the germline ends. In DNA, the CDR3 is TGTGCCAGCAGTTTTGAAGGGGTGAACACTGAAGCTTTCTTT. Residues: CASSFEGVNTEAFF.

Only a few counts were recorded for this clonotype. The chain has TRBV4-3 and TRBJ2-5; TRBD2 agrees at 8 bases. This CDR3 spans 14 amino acids. The germline V gene has CDR1 LGHNA and CDR2 YSLEER. V trimming: 2 bases; J trimming: 5 bases; junction bases outside the gene matches: 4. The CDR3 nucleotides read TGCGCCAGCAGCCAACGGACTAGCTGGGAGACCCAGTACTTC. It yields the protein CASSQRTSWETQYF.

This rearrangement joins TRBV7-2 to TRBJ1-4; no clear D. CDR1 and CDR2 from the germline V gene are SGHTA and FQGNSA. Trimming left V 1 base short and J 0 bases short, with 9 bases between. CDR3 size: 16 residues. The CDR3 DNA follows: TGTGCCAGCAGCTTAGGGCTGTTCTCAACTAATGAAAAACTGTTTTTT. It translates to CASSLGLFSTNEKLFF.

This clonotype was observed a few times. The rearrangement links TRBV11-2 to TRBJ2-1; D is undetermined. Germline V CDR1 and CDR2: SGHAT, FQNNGV. This CDR3 is 14 amino acids long. V lost 0 bases and J lost 8, with 11 bases in between. The chain's CDR3 is CASSLDVGLHEQFF. The DNA of the CDR3 is TGTGCCAGCAGCTTAGATGTGGGCCTCCATGAGCAGTTCTTC.

This clonotype was counted only a few times. The V and J genes are TRBV12-3 or TRBV12-4 and TRBJ1-6; D remains unclear. CDR3 length equals 14 residues. Deletions cut 6 bases from V and 5 bases from J, with 11 bases between. The CDR3 bases are TGTGCCAGCAGCTTCAGGAAAGATAATTCACCCCTCCACTTT. Amino acids: CASSFRKDNSPLHF.

The J gene is TRBJ2-5, the V gene TRBV20-1; D perhaps matches TRBD1 (5 bases). V lost 6 bases and J lost 2, with 13 bases in between. This CDR3 spans 13 amino acids. From germline, CDR1 is DFQATT and CDR2 SNEGSKA (reference sequence). Here the CDR3 DNA reads TGCAGTGCCCGAAAGGGGTTACAAGAGACCCAGTACTTC. It encodes CSARKGLQETQYF.

A few counts support this clonotype. This chain links TRBV12-3 or TRBV12-4 with TRBJ2-1, with D uncertain. This CDR3 spans 15 amino acids. The V end lost 2 bases, the J end lost 2 bases, and 10 bases lay between the germline ends. The CDR3 coding sequence is TGTGCCAGCAGTTTAAACAGCCCTACCTACAATGAGCAGTTCTTC. It encodes CASSLNSPTYNEQFF.

The chain employs TRBV6-5 and TRBJ1-2; 8 positions agree with TRBD1. The CDR3 runs 14 residues. Germline CDR1 MNHEY, CDR2 SVGAGI. The ends lost 2 bases at V and 4 bases at J; junction bases unmatched: 3. The CDR3 loop is CASSYVTGGYGYTF. The CDR3 DNA reads as TGTGCCAGCAGTTACGTCACAGGGGGCTATGGCTACACCTTC.

This clonotype was recorded a few times. The V and J genes are TRBV12-5 and TRBJ1-6; 9 bases are a match to TRBD1. V shed 6 bases, J shed 5 bases, and the junction held 5 bases outside the gene matches. This CDR3 is 15 amino acids long. Germline V gene lookup returns CDR1 LGHNT and CDR2 FRNRAP. The DNA for the CDR3 is TGTGCTAGTGGCCAAACAGGGGGCGATAATTCACCCCTCCACTTT. It encodes CASGQTGGDNSPLHF. Together with reference TRBV12-5 and TRBJ1-6, the CDR3 gives the full variable domain: DARVTQTPRHKVTEMGQEVTMRCQPILGHNTVFWYRQTMMQGLELLAYFRNRAPLDDSGMPKDRFSAEMPDATLATLKIQPSEPRDSAVYFCASGQTGGDNSPLHFGNGTRLTVT.

This clonotype was counted between two and nine times. The chain links TRBV28 to TRBJ2-3; D possibly corresponds to TRBD2 (6 bases). V was clipped by 3 bases and J by 4 bases, with 14 bases between them. Germline CDR1 MDHEN, CDR2 SYDVKM. The CDR3 has 15 amino acids. The CDR3: CASSLPGEGADTQYF. CDR3 nucleotides: TGTGCCAGCAGTTTGCCGGGAGAGGGCGCAGATACGCAGTATTTT.

This clonotype was recorded once. CDR3 amino acids: CASSSRHIQYF. The CDR3 nucleotides read TGTGCCAGCAGTTCCAGACACATTCAGTACTTC. The V and J genes are TRBV12-3 or TRBV12-4 and TRBJ2-4; D ambiguous. The CDR3 sequence is 11 residues long. V lost 4 bases and J lost 8, with 6 bases in between.

The gene calls are TRBV19 and TRBJ2-3; D is perhaps TRBD2 (6 bases). The V end lost 5 bases, the J end lost 13 bases, and 22 bases lay between the germline ends. CDR1 is LNHDA and CDR2 is SQIVND in the germline V gene (reference sequence). The CDR3 runs to 14 residues. In DNA, the CDR3 is TGTGCCAGTAGTCTCCCGGCCGGGACTCAGAAGAAGTATTTT. Protein product: CASSLPAGTQKKYF.

This clonotype has a count of ten or more. J is TRBJ2-1 and V is TRBV4-2; 8 bases fit TRBD2. The CDR3 extends over 15 amino acids. The trim removed 4 bases at V and 6 bases at J, leaving 8 bases unmatched. Germline V gene data show CDR1 as LGHNA and CDR2 as YNFKEQ. The CDR3 nucleotides read TGTGCCAGCAGCCCGAGCGGGAGCGGACTCAATGAGCAGTTCTTC. Its protein product is CASSPSGSGLNEQFF.

The genes are TRBV5-1 and TRBJ2-5, with 7 positions matching TRBD1. From germline, CDR1 is SGHRS and CDR2 YFSETQ. CDR3 size: 15 residues. V trimming: 4 bases; J trimming: 2 bases; junction bases outside the gene matches: 8. The CDR3 spells CASSTSGTEQETQYF. As DNA, the CDR3 is TGCGCCAGCAGCACCTCCGGGACAGAACAAGAGACCCAGTACTTC.

The CDR3 reads CASSPHSLNQPQHF. The CDR3 DNA reads TGTGCCAGCAGTCCCCACAGCCTCAATCAGCCCCAGCATTTT. This chain joins TRBV27 and TRBJ1-5; no clear D gene. This CDR3 comprises 14 residues. The V gene lost 5 bases and the J gene lost 3 bases, with 11 bases spanning the gap. Germline values: CDR1 MNHEY, CDR2 SMNVEV (reference sequence).

The genes are TRBV12-3 or TRBV12-4 and TRBJ2-5; 8 positions agree with TRBD2. This CDR3 spans 14 amino acids. Germline trimming cut 3 bases from V and 1 base from J; bases unmatched to any gene: 1. DNA for the CDR3: TGTGCCAGCAGTTTTAGCGGGACCCAAGAGACCCAGTACTTC. It yields the protein CASSFSGTQETQYF.

V and J are TRBV6-4 and TRBJ2-3, with 13 bases matching TRBD2. Germline V lookup: CDR1 MRHNA, CDR2 SNTAGT. With V trimmed by 5 bases and J by 6 bases, 14 bases remained unmatched. The CDR3 is 18 residues long. CDR3 sequence reads: CASSHPGLAGLRWDTQYF. CDR3 DNA: TGTGCCAGCAGTCACCCGGGACTAGCGGGACTTCGTTGGGATACGCAGTATTTT.

The genes are TRBV30 and TRBJ2-3, with 9 bases fitting TRBD2. The junction had 3 bases not matched to a gene; V was cut back by 2 bases and J by 3 bases. Germline loops: CDR1 GTSNPN, CDR2 SVGIG (reference sequence). This CDR3 comprises 14 residues. CDR3 bases: TGTGCCTGGAGTATAGCGGGAGAAACAGATACGCAGTATTTT. This sequence encodes CAWSIAGETDTQYF.